The T cell receptor (beta chain) described here comes from a study of beta chain features in type 1 diabetes. The sequenced template was cDNA made from the entire isolated RNA. An average approximately 3.3 million reads came from naive, central memory and regulatory T cell samples. Profiling relied on immunoSEQ multiplex PCR, and the TCRdb table lists in-frame clones only, not all of them. The profile shows some 290,000 clones, around 24% of them singletons. Study results and caveats: Shortening that was moderate but significant affected the TCRB CDR3s of Type 1 diabetes patients in all four CD4+ subsets.

The CDR3 spans 14 residues. The germline V gene encodes CDR1 GTSNPN and CDR2 SVGIG (reference sequence). With 3 bases removed from V and 5 bases from J, the gap between germline ends came to 16 bases. Post-sort purity exceeded 95% for all sorted populations. This clone was seen only a few times. Its antigen is currently unknown. This clonotype originated in a woman aged 25 to 45 with type 1 diabetes. The chain is built from TRBV30 and TRBJ2-5; D may be TRBD2 (5 bases). Material for sequencing was naive CD4+ T cells from blood. CDR3: CAWRRWERMETQYF. In DNA, the CDR3 is TGTGCCTGGAGGAGGTGGGAGAGAATGGAGACCCAGTACTTC.